This T cell receptor beta chain was sequenced in a study of a mutant IDH1 vaccine in newly diagnosed glioma. Study information: Patients underwent eight vaccinations, which took place in weeks 1, 3, 5, 7, 11, 15, 19 and 23. Patients previously underwent radiotherapy, temozolomide, or both, and most underwent both. Treated patients, averaging roughly 44 years, were about 60% male and roughly 38% female. Radiotherapy alone preceded vaccination by 4-6 weeks; alternatively, vaccination started with temozolomide cycles.

The table came from immunoSEQ multiplex PCR; TCRdb's copy has only in-frame clones and leaves some out. The sample contains about 82,000 clones, about 82% of which appear only once. Remarks on this clone: Its antigen remains unknown.

The time point: week 23, last vaccination. The study gave 300 ug of mutant IDH1 20-mer peptide per vaccine dose, with topical imiquimod. The starting material was PBMCs, obtained from a glioma patient whose treatment included an IDH1 peptide vaccine. The receptor was derived from a man aged 25 to 40 with glioma. Some clones in this sample may be carry-over from other donors' samples.

The CDR3 nucleotides are TGCAGCGTTGAATCACGACAGTCTACTAACTATGGCTACACCTTC. Protein product: CSVESRQSTNYGYTF. The V call is TRBV29-1, the J call TRBJ1-2, with D possibly TRBD1 on 5 matching bases. The germline V and J ends were trimmed by 2 bases and 0 bases, with 13 bases remaining between them. This CDR3 is 15 amino acids long. Per the germline V gene, CDR1 is SQVTM and CDR2 is ANQGSEA.